These 5 T cell receptor beta chains were all obtained from the same sample, sequenced in a study of early T cells in non-severe SARS-CoV-2 infection. Each CDR3 protein is one row after TCRdb ran MiXCR on the 5' RACE reads. This table has 20,000 to 25,000 distinct CDR3 sequences, about 4% appearing once. Source material: whole blood. All receptors derive from an adult who was a healthcare worker with PCR-confirmed SARS-CoV-2 infection or an uninfected control (not recorded which).

This clonotype has only a few counts. This chain links TRBV19 with TRBJ2-7; a possible D gene is TRBD1 (6 bases). Germline loops: CDR1 LNHDA, CDR2 SQIVND (reference sequence). This CDR3 is 15 amino acids long. Trimming left V 6 bases short and J 1 base short, with 16 bases between. The CDR3 DNA reads TGTGCCAGTAGCCCACAGGGCCCGGGGTCCTACGAGCAGTACTTC. It encodes CASSPQGPGSYEQYF.

This clonotype is classed as medium-sized. The chain carries TRBV11-2 and TRBJ1-1, with D tentatively TRBD1 (5 bases). Trimming removed 5 bases from V and 10 bases from J, with 20 bases in between. The CDR3 spans 14 residues. Germline values: CDR1 SGHAT, CDR2 FQNNGV. This CDR3 reads CASSRVGSGLGAFF. In nucleotides, the CDR3 is TGTGCCAGCAGCCGAGTGGGGTCAGGGTTGGGAGCTTTCTTT.

The rearrangement uses TRBV6-1 and TRBJ2-2, with 8 bases lining up with TRBD2. The germline V gene has CDR1 MNHNS and CDR2 SASEGT. The CDR3 extends over 16 amino acids. The junction had 13 bases not matched to a gene; V was cut back by 7 bases and J by 6 bases. In DNA, the CDR3 is TGTGCCAGCACCCAGGGGCGGGGGGTGATGGCCGGGGAGCTGTTTTTT. Translated: CASTQGRGVMAGELFF.

This clonotype was recorded many times. This chain connects TRBV29-1 to TRBJ1-1; TRBD1 aligns across 7 bases. V was clipped by 3 bases and J by 0 bases; unmatched bases: 4. The germline gives CDR1 SQVTM, CDR2 ANQGSEA. The CDR3 is made up of 14 amino acids. The chain's CDR3 is CSVEKGAMNTEAFF. In DNA, the CDR3 is TGCAGCGTTGAGAAGGGGGCGATGAACACTGAAGCTTTCTTT.

In its sample, this clonotype was seen a few times. The chain combines TRBV20-1 with TRBJ2-3; D unresolved. Looked up from germline, CDR1 is DFQATT and CDR2 is SNEGSKA (reference sequence). V lost 2 bases and J lost 6, with 24 bases in between. CDR3 size: 17 residues. The CDR3 loop is CSARFRALDSRWDTQYF. The CDR3 DNA reads as TGCAGTGCTAGATTTCGCGCTTTAGACTCCCGTTGGGATACGCAGTATTTT.